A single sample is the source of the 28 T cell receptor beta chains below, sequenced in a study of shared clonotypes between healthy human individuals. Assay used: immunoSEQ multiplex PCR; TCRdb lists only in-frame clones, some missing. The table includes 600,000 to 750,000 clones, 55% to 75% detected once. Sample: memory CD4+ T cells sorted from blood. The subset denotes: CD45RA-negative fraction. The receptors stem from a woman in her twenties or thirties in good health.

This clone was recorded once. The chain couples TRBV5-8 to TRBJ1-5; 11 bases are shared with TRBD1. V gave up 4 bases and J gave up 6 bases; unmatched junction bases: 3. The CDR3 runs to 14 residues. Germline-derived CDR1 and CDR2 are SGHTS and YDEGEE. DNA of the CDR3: TGTGCCAGCAGCGTCGGGACAGGGGGTCAGCCCCAGCATTTT. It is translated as CASSVGTGGQPQHF.

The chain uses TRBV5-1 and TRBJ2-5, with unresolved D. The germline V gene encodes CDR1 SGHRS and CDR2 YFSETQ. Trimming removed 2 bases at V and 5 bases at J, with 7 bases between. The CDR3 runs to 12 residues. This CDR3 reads CASSLTRETQYF. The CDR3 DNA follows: TGCGCCAGCAGCTTAACGCGCGAGACCCAGTACTTC.

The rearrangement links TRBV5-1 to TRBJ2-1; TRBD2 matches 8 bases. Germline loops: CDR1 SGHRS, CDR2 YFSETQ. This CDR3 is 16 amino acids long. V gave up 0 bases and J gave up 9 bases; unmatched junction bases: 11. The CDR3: CASSLAAGLAGTEQFF. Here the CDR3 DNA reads TGCGCCAGCAGCTTGGCCGCAGGGCTAGCGGGTACTGAGCAGTTCTTC.

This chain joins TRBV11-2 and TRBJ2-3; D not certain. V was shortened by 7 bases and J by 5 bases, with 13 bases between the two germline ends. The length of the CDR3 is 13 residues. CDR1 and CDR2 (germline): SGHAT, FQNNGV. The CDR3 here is CASNFDPKDTQYF. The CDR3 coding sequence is TGTGCCAGCAACTTTGACCCGAAAGATACGCAGTATTTT.

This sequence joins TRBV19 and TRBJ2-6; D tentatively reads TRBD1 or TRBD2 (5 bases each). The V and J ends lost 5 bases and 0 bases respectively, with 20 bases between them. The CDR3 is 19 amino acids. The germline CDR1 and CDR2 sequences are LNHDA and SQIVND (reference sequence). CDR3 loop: CASSPTPGSLISGANVLTF. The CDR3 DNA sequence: TGTGCCAGTAGTCCAACCCCAGGGAGTCTAATCTCTGGGGCCAACGTCCTGACTTTC.

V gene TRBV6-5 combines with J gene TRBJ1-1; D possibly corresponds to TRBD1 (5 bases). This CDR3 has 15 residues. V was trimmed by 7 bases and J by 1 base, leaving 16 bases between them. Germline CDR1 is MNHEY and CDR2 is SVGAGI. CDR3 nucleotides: TGTGCCAGCAAACGGGAGAACAGGCCGAACACTGAAGCTTTCTTT. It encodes CASKRENRPNTEAFF.

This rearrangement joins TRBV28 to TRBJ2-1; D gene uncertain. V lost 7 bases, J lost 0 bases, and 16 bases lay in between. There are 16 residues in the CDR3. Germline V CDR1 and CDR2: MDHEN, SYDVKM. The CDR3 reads CASTTPSTSSYNEQFF. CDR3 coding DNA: TGTGCCAGCACCACACCCAGCACGAGCTCCTACAATGAGCAGTTCTTC.

The CDR3 region is CASSQPRDRGYNEQFF. The CDR3 bases are TGCGCCAGCAGCCAACCCCGGGACAGGGGATACAATGAGCAGTTCTTC. V gene TRBV4-1 combines with J gene TRBJ2-1, with TRBD1 matching over 10 bases. Germline V gene lookup returns CDR1 MGHRA and CDR2 YSYEKL. The CDR3 runs 16 residues. V lost 2 bases and J lost 4; bases outside the gene matches: 5.

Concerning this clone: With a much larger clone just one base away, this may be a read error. This CDR3 reads CASSLQENTEAFF. The CDR3 DNA reads TGTGCCAGCAGCTTACAGGAGAACACTGAAGCTTTCTTT. This chain connects TRBV7-9 to TRBJ1-1; no reliable D call. From germline, CDR1 is SEHNR and CDR2 FQNEAQ (reference sequence). Trimming took off 2 bases at V and 1 base at J, with 5 bases between the two ends. The CDR3 spans 13 residues.

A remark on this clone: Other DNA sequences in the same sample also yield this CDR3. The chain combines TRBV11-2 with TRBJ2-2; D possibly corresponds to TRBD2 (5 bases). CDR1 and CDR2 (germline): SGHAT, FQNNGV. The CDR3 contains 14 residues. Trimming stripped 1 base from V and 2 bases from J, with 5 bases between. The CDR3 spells CASSLGLNTGELFF. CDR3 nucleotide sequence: TGTGCCAGCAGCTTAGGACTAAACACCGGGGAGCTGTTTTTT.

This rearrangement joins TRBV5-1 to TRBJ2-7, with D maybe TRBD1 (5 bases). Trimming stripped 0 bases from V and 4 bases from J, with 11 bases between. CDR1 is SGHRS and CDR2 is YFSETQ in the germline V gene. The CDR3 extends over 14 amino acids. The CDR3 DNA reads TGCGCCAGCAGCTTGGGGGAAAACAGGTACGAGCAGTACTTC. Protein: CASSLGENRYEQYF. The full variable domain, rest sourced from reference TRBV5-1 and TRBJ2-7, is KAGVTQTPRYLIKTRGQQVTLSCSPISGHRSVSWYQQTPGQGLQFLFEYFSETQRNKGNFPGRFSGRQFSNSRSEMNVSTLELGDSALYLCASSLGENRYEQYFGPGTRLTVT.

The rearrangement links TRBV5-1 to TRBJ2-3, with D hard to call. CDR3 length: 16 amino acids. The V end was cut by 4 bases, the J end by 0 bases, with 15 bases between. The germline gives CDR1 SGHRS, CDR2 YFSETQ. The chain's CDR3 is CASSMNGGISTDTQYF. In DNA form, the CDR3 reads TGCGCCAGCAGCATGAATGGCGGCATAAGCACAGATACGCAGTATTTT.

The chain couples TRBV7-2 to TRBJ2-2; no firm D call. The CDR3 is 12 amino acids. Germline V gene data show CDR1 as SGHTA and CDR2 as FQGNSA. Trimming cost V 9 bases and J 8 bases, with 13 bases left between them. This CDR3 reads CASAPYEGELFF. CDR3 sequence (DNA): TGTGCCAGTGCTCCTTACGAGGGGGAGCTGTTTTTT. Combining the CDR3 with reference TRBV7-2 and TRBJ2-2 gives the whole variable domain GAGVSQSPSNKVTEKGKDVELRCDPISGHTALYWYRQSLGQGLEFLIYFQGNSAPDKSGLPSDRFSAERTGGSVSTLTIQRTQQEDSAVYLCASAPYEGELFFGEGSRLTVL.

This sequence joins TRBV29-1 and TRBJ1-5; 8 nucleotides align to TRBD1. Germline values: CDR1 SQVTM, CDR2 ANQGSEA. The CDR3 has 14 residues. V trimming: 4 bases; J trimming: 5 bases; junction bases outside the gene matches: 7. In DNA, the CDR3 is TGCAGCGTTGGGGAGACAGGGGCCGATCAGCCCCAGCATTTT. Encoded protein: CSVGETGADQPQHF.

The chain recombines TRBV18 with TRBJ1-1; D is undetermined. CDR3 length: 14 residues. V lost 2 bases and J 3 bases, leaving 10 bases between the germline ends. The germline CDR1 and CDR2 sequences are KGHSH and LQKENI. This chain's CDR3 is CASSPTSSYTEAFF. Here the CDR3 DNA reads TGTGCCAGCTCACCAACCTCTAGTTACACTGAAGCTTTCTTT.

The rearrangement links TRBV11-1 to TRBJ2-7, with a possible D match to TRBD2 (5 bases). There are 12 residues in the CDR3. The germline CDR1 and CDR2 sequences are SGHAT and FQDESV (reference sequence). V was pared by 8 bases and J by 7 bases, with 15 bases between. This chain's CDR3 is CASSPQTGEQYF. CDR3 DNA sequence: TGTGCCAGCTCACCCCAAACGGGAGAGCAGTACTTC. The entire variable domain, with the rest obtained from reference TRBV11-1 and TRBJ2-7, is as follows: EAEVAQSPRYKITEKSQAVAFWCDPISGHATLYWYRQILGQGPELLVQFQDESVVDDSQLPKDRFSAERLKGVDSTLKIQPAELGDSAMYLCASSPQTGEQYFGPGTRLTVT.

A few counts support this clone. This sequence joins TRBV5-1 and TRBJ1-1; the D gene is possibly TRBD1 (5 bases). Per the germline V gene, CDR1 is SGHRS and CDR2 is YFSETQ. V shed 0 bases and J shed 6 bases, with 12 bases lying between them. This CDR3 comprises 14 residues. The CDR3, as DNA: TGCGCCAGCAGCTTGGCCGAGGGGTTCCCTGAAGCTTTCTTT. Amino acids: CASSLAEGFPEAFF.

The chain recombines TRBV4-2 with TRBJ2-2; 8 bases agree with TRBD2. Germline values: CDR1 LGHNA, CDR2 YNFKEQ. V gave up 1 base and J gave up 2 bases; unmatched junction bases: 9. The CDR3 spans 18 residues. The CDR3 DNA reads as TGTGCCAGCAGCCAAGTAGCGGGACTAGGACCCAACACCGGGGAGCTGTTTTTT. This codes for CASSQVAGLGPNTGELFF.

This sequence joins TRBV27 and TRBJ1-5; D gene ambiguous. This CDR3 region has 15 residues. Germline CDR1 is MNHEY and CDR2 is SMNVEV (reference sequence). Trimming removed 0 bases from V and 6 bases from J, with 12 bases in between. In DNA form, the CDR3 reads TGTGCCAGCAGTTTATCTTCGGGGATCAGTCAGCCCCAGCATTTT. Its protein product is CASSLSSGISQPQHF.

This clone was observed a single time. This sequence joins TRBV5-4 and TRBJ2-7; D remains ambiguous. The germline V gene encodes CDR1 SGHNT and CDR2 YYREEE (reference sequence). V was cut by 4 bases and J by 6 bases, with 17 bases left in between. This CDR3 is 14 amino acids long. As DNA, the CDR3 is TGTGCCAGCAGCGTGTGGCGGAATGAGGTCGAGCAGTACTTC. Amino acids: CASSVWRNEVEQYF.

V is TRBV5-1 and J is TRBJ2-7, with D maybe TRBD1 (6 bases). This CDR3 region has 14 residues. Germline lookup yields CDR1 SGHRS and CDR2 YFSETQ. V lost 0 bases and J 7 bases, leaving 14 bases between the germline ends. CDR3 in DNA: TGCGCCAGCAGCTTGGATACAGGGTATCGGGAGCAGTACTTC. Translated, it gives CASSLDTGYREQYF.

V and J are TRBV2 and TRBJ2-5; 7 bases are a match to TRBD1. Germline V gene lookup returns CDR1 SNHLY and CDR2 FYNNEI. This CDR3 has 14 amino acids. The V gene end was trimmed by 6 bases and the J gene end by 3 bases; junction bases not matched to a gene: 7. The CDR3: CASSAGTDKETQYF. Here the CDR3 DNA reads TGTGCCAGCAGCGCCGGGACAGATAAAGAGACCCAGTACTTC.

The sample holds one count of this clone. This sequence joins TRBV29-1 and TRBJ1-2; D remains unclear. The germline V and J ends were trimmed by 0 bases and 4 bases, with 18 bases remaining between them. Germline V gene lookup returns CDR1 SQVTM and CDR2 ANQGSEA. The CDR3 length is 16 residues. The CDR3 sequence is CSVEDRIGSGSYGYTF. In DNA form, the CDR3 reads TGCAGCGTTGAAGATCGAATAGGGAGCGGTAGCTATGGCTACACCTTC.

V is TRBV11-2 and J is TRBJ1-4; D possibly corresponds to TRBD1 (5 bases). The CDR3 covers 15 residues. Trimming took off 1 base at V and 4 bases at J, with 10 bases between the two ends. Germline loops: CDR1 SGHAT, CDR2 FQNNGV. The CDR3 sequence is CASSLGGGNNEKLFF. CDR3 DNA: TGTGCCAGCAGCTTAGGTGGGGGAAATAATGAAAAACTGTTTTTT.

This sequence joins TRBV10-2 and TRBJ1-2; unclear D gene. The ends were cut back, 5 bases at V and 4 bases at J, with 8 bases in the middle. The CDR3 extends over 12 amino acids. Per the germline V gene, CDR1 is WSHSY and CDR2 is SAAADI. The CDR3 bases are TGCGCCAGCAGTATAGGAGGCTATGGCTACACCTTC. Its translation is CASSIGGYGYTF.

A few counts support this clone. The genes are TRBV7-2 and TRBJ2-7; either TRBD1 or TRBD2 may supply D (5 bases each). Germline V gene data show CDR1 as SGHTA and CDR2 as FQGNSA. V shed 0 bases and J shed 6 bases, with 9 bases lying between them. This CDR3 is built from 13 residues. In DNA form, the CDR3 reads TGTGCCAGCAGCTTAGCGGGGACCCCCGAGCAGTACTTC. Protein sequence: CASSLAGTPEQYF. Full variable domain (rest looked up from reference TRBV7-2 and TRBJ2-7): GAGVSQSPSNKVTEKGKDVELRCDPISGHTALYWYRQSLGQGLEFLIYFQGNSAPDKSGLPSDRFSAERTGGSVSTLTIQRTQQEDSAVYLCASSLAGTPEQYFGPGTRLTVT.

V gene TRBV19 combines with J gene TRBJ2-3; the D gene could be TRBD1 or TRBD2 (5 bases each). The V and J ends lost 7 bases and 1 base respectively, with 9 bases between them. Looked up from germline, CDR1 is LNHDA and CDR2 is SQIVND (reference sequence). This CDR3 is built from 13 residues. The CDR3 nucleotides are TGTGCCAGTACCGGGACCCGCACAGATACGCAGTATTTT. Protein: CASTGTRTDTQYF.

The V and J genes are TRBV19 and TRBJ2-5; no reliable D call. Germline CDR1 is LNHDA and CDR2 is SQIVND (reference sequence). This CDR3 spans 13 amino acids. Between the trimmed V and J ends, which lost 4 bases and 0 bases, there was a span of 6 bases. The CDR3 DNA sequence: TGTGCCAGTAGTAACCAGTACCAAGAGACCCAGTACTTC. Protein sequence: CASSNQYQETQYF.